These 6 T cell receptor beta chains came from one sample sequenced in a study of cytomegalovirus exposure and HLA in healthy donors. Both 60 Vbeta primers and 13 Jbeta primers went into the PCR. The assay was immunoSEQ multiplex PCR, and TCRdb's table has in-frame clones only and misses some. The table records about 160,000 clones, roughly four fifths of them present only once. Sequenced input: PBMCs. These receptors all stem from a female donor in good health and CMV-seronegative.

V and J are TRBV6-6 and TRBJ2-3; TRBD2 matches at 13 bases. The CDR3 totals 15 residues. Germline CDR1 and CDR2: MNHNY and SVGAGI (reference sequence). V was pared by 2 bases and J by 4 bases, with 0 bases of the junction left unmatched. CDR3 coding DNA: TGTGCCAGCAGTTACGGACTAGCGGGGGCAGATACGCAGTATTTT. The encoded protein is CASSYGLAGADTQYF.

The chain uses TRBV10-3 and TRBJ2-3; 10 bases are shared with TRBD1. This CDR3 comprises 15 residues. Germline CDR1 is ENHRY and CDR2 is SYGVKD. Unmatched junction bases numbered 5, after V lost 4 bases and J lost 4 bases. CDR3 sequence: CAISGRQGAADTQYF. CDR3 DNA: TGTGCCATCAGTGGAAGACAGGGGGCGGCAGATACGCAGTATTTT.

The chain combines TRBV20-1 with TRBJ1-1; D is possibly TRBD1 (6 bases). Germline V lookup: CDR1 DFQATT, CDR2 SNEGSKA (reference sequence). This CDR3 is 11 amino acids long. The V gene lost 6 bases and the J gene lost 8 bases, with 13 bases spanning the gap. CDR3 loop: CSASQGKEAFF. The CDR3 bases are TGCAGTGCGAGCCAGGGGAAGGAAGCTTTCTTT.

CDR3 DNA: TGTGCCAGCAGCGTGGAGGGCAGTAATTCACCCCTCCACTTT. It encodes CASSVEGSNSPLHF. The chain has TRBV9 and TRBJ1-6; D is ambiguous. Germline V gene sequence: CDR1 SGDLS, CDR2 YYNGEE. The CDR3 consists of 14 residues. Between the trimmed V and J ends, which lost 2 bases and 6 bases, there was a span of 9 bases.

This chain links TRBV11-3 with TRBJ2-1; 13 bases agree with TRBD2. Trimming took 5 bases from V and 8 from J; bases not matched to a gene: 9. Germline CDR1 and CDR2: SGHNT and YENEEA. The CDR3 runs 16 residues. CDR3 nucleotide sequence: TGTGCCAGCAGCGTCACTAGCGGGGGGGCGGATTATGAGCAGTTCTTC. Its protein is CASSVTSGGADYEQFF.

The chain joins TRBV4-1 to TRBJ2-1; D remains unclear. The CDR3 length is 13 residues. Germline V gene data show CDR1 as MGHRA and CDR2 as YSYEKL. V lost 2 bases to trimming and J lost 7 bases, with 9 bases between them. The CDR3 loop is CASSQHSSNEQFF. The CDR3, as DNA: TGCGCCAGCAGCCAACACTCGTCGAATGAGCAGTTCTTC.